Reported below is one TCR beta chain. The data stem from a study of Ad26.COV2.S vaccination and SARS-CoV-2 variants. The ends were cut back, 0 bases at V and 2 bases at J, with 14 bases in the middle. Germline loops: CDR1 MNHEY, CDR2 SVGEGT. The CDR3 length is 18 residues. The treatment was: 15 to 20 received Ad26.COV2.S at low or high dose, single or two shots; roughly five received placebo; per-sample allocation not given. Collection of samples fell on day 63 after the first vaccine or placebo injection. Recruitment in Boston yielded a donor of adult age, 18-55 years. Method: immunoSEQ multiplex PCR; TCRdb's copy keeps in-frame clones and lacks some. The sample records about 350,000 clones, about 85% being singletons.

The source is a person between 18 and 60 years old who received the Ad26.COV2.S COVID-19 vaccine or a placebo. Specimen: peripheral blood, collected in a trial of Ad26.COV2.S vaccine versus placebo. The V and J genes are TRBV6-2 or TRBV6-3 and TRBJ2-6, with D perhaps given as TRBD1 or TRBD2 (6 bases each). In DNA form, the CDR3 reads TGTGCCAGCAGTTACTCGGGGGAACGGGGGCCTGGGGCCAACGTCCTGACTTTC. Residues: CASSYSGERGPGANVLTF.